This passage covers 23 T cell receptor beta chains from one sample sequenced in a study of T-cell reconstitution after alpha-beta-depleted transplantation in children. Unique molecular identifiers were incorporated during preparation of the TCRbeta library. TCRdb analysed the PCR reads with MiXCR anew, one entry per CDR3 protein. The sample holds about 16,000 distinct CDR3 sequences; roughly 7.1% are singletons and the top ten take 35% to 40%. Sequencing used PBMCs, mostly from graft donor cells, obtained 60 days after TCRalphabeta/CD19-depleted stem cell transplant. The source is a boy under two years old who had a stem cell transplant for Wiskott-Aldrich syndrome, so the T cells may come from the graft donor.

In this sample, this clonotype turned up many times. The chain joins TRBV20-1 to TRBJ2-7; D is unresolved. V was pared by 6 bases and J by 0 bases, with 9 bases between. CDR1 is DFQATT and CDR2 is SNEGSKA in the germline V gene (reference sequence). The CDR3 sequence is 12 residues long. CDR3: CSAGYHSYEQYF. The CDR3 DNA sequence: TGCAGTGCAGGATACCACTCCTACGAGCAGTACTTC.

Concerning this clonotype itself: Given a much more abundant clone one base away, this may be a read error. The rearrangement links TRBV11-3 to TRBJ2-1; 8 bases map to TRBD2. With V trimmed by 2 bases and J by 9 bases, 12 bases remained unmatched. This CDR3 has 16 amino acids. In germline, CDR1 is SGHNT, CDR2 YENEEA. The chain's CDR3 is CASSLFAVREDIEQFF. The CDR3 coding sequence is TGTGCCAGCAGCTTATTCGCCGTGCGGGAGGACATTGAGCAGTTCTTC.

This clonotype was found a few times. For the CDR3, the DNA is TGTGCCAGCAGCCGAAGTTCCGGGACTAGCGGGGCTTACAATGAGCAGTTCTTC. Translating it yields CASSRSSGTSGAYNEQFF. The gene calls are TRBV5-4 and TRBJ2-1, with 13 bases fitting TRBD2. Looked up from germline, CDR1 is SGHNT and CDR2 is YYREEE (reference sequence). The CDR3 covers 18 residues. V was pared by 4 bases and J by 4 bases, with 11 bases of the junction left unmatched.

In its sample, this clonotype was seen many times. The rearrangement uses TRBV6-5 and TRBJ1-1, with D uncertain. Trimming took 5 bases from V and 1 from J, leaving 11 bases between them. Germline V gives CDR1 MNHEY, CDR2 SVGAGI. The CDR3 has 14 residues. The CDR3 bases are TGTGCCAGCAGTCCAACATATGCGAACACTGAAGCTTTCTTT. This codes for CASSPTYANTEAFF.

This clonotype was seen repeatedly, ten times or more. V usage is TRBV5-1 and J usage is TRBJ1-2, with D hard to call. Germline values: CDR1 SGHRS, CDR2 YFSETQ. The CDR3 has 12 residues. V lost 0 bases and J 4 bases, leaving 4 bases between the germline ends. In DNA, the CDR3 is TGCGCCAGCAGCTTGGGAAGCTATGGCTACACCTTC. As protein: CASSLGSYGYTF. Combining the CDR3 with reference TRBV5-1 and TRBJ1-2 gives the whole variable domain KAGVTQTPRYLIKTRGQQVTLSCSPISGHRSVSWYQQTPGQGLQFLFEYFSETQRNKGNFPGRFSGRQFSNSRSEMNVSTLELGDSALYLCASSLGSYGYTFGSGTRLTVV.

Many counts were recorded for this clonotype. The gene calls are TRBV2 and TRBJ2-3, with 10 positions matching TRBD2. Germline loops: CDR1 SNHLY, CDR2 FYNNEI. The V gene end was trimmed by 1 base and the J gene end by 6 bases; junction bases not matched to a gene: 1. The CDR3 contains 14 residues. CDR3 nucleotides: TGTGCCAGCAGTGAAGGGACTAGCGGTGATACGCAGTATTTT. The encoded protein is CASSEGTSGDTQYF.

The rearrangement links TRBV24-1 to TRBJ1-1, with 8 bases identical to TRBD1. Trimming took 9 bases from V and 3 from J; bases not matched to a gene: 5. Germline lookup yields CDR1 KGHDR and CDR2 SFDVKD. There are 13 residues in the CDR3. CDR3 coding DNA: TGTGCCACCCAGGGGGCGGAAGACACTGAAGCTTTCTTT. It specifies CATQGAEDTEAFF.

In this sample, this clonotype turned up many times. The V gene is TRBV28, the J gene TRBJ1-4; D is unresolved. CDR1 is MDHEN and CDR2 is SYDVKM in the germline V gene. The CDR3 consists of 15 residues. V lost 6 bases to trimming and J lost 0 bases, with 11 bases between them. CDR3 DNA sequence: TGTGCCAGCAGCTCCGCGGGAGCAACTAATGAAAAACTGTTTTTT. Protein: CASSSAGATNEKLFF. The full variable domain, in which reference TRBV28 and TRBJ1-4 provide the parts outside the CDR3, is DVKVTQSSRYLVKRTGEKVFLECVQDMDHENMFWYRQDPGLGLRLIYFSYDVKMKEKGDIPEGYSVSREKKERFSLILESASTNQTSMYLCASSSAGATNEKLFFGSGTQLSVL.

This clonotype came up many times. This sequence joins TRBV20-1 and TRBJ2-2; TRBD2 matches at 8 bases. The J segment lost 3 bases and the V segment lost 1 base, leaving 7 bases of the junction unmatched. The germline V gene encodes CDR1 DFQATT and CDR2 SNEGSKA (reference sequence). This CDR3 region has 16 residues. CDR3 coding DNA: TGCAGTGCTAGAGTGCGCCGGACTAGCTACACCGGGGAGCTGTTTTTT. Amino acid sequence: CSARVRRTSYTGELFF.

This clonotype was counted at least ten times. The chain carries TRBV20-1 and TRBJ2-3, with 9 bases aligning to TRBD2. The germline CDR1 and CDR2 sequences are DFQATT and SNEGSKA (reference sequence). The J segment lost 0 bases and the V segment lost 0 bases, leaving 4 bases of the junction unmatched. This CDR3 is 16 amino acids long. The CDR3 is CSARDVAGVSTDTQYF. The CDR3 DNA follows: TGCAGTGCTAGAGATGTAGCGGGAGTTAGCACAGATACGCAGTATTTT.

The chain links TRBV5-1 to TRBJ1-1; D ambiguous. CDR3 length: 17 residues. V lost 5 bases and J 3 bases, leaving 23 bases between the germline ends. Germline-derived CDR1 and CDR2 are SGHRS and YFSETQ. The CDR3 region is CASSFKLVSGVDTEAFF. The CDR3 DNA sequence: TGCGCCAGCAGTTTTAAATTGGTGAGCGGGGTCGACACTGAAGCTTTCTTT.

The CDR3 DNA reads TGCAGTGCTCCGTCTGGGGCCAACGTCCTGACTTTC. This codes for CSAPSGANVLTF. The rearrangement joins TRBV20-1 to TRBJ2-6; no clear D gene. The CDR3 is made up of 12 amino acids. CDR1 is DFQATT and CDR2 is SNEGSKA in the germline V gene (reference sequence). V was pared by 5 bases and J by 1 base, with 3 bases between.

This clonotype was seen at least ten times. This chain uses TRBV7-9 with TRBJ1-4, with D tentatively TRBD1 (6 bases). V lost 1 base, J lost 8 bases, and 8 bases lay in between. The CDR3 is made up of 13 amino acids. In germline, CDR1 is SEHNR, CDR2 FQNEAQ (reference sequence). The CDR3 DNA follows: TGTGCCAGCAGCTTAGATACAGGGGAAAAACTGTTTTTT. Amino acid sequence: CASSLDTGEKLFF.

The gene calls are TRBV7-2 and TRBJ2-1, with a possible D match to TRBD2 (5 bases). This CDR3 has 15 residues. V lost 6 bases and J lost 7, with 19 bases in between. CDR1 SGHTA and CDR2 FQGNSA come from the germline V gene. The DNA for the CDR3 is TGTGCCAGCAGTCGGGAAGGACGAGCCCAGAATGAGCAGTTCTTC. Residues: CASSREGRAQNEQFF.

This clonotype was counted only a few times. V gene TRBV15 combines with J gene TRBJ2-3; the D is unclear. The CDR3 covers 17 residues. Germline values: CDR1 LNHNV, CDR2 YYDKDF (reference sequence). The germline V and J ends were trimmed by 1 base and 0 bases, with 14 bases remaining between them. The CDR3 sequence is CATSRGWRASSTDTQYF. In nucleotides, the CDR3 is TGTGCCACCAGCAGAGGGTGGCGAGCCAGTAGCACAGATACGCAGTATTTT.

In this sample, this clonotype turned up many times. The chain is built from TRBV11-2 and TRBJ1-6; D not certain. Germline V CDR1 and CDR2: SGHAT, FQNNGV. The CDR3 is 14 amino acids. V was trimmed by 1 base and J by 10 bases, leaving 11 bases between them. Here the CDR3 DNA reads TGTGCCAGCAGCTTAGGCACCACTGGATCACCCCTCCACTTT. It translates to CASSLGTTGSPLHF.

The CDR3 DNA sequence: TGTGCCAGCAGTGGACGGACAGGAGGTGGCTATGGCTACACCTTC. Translating it yields CASSGRTGGGYGYTF. V and J are TRBV2 and TRBJ1-2, with 7 nucleotides matching TRBD1. Trimming took 4 bases from V and 4 from J; bases not matched to a gene: 9. The germline gives CDR1 SNHLY, CDR2 FYNNEI. The CDR3 has 15 amino acids.

This clonotype showed up many times. This sequence joins TRBV7-6 and TRBJ2-3; 12 nucleotides line up with TRBD2. The germline V gene has CDR1 SGHVS and CDR2 FNYEAQ. The CDR3 has 18 amino acids. Unmatched junction bases numbered 10, after V lost 2 bases and J lost 4 bases. Here the CDR3 DNA reads TGTGCCAGCAGCTTAAGGCTAGCGGGAGGGCTATCCTCAGATACGCAGTATTTT. It codes for CASSLRLAGGLSSDTQYF.

This clonotype came up many times. The chain has TRBV11-2 and TRBJ2-7; 15 bases are a match to TRBD2. Per the germline V gene, CDR1 is SGHAT and CDR2 is FQNNGV. The CDR3 length is 15 residues. V shed 5 bases and J 6 bases; nucleotides not matched to a gene: 5. CDR3 amino acids: CASSHSGLAGGEQYF. The CDR3 DNA sequence: TGTGCCAGCAGCCACTCGGGACTAGCGGGAGGCGAGCAGTACTTC.

This clonotype was counted only a few times. Here the CDR3 reads CATSDLAGDTQYF. The CDR3 DNA is TGTGCCACCAGTGACCTAGCGGGGGATACGCAGTATTTT. This chain connects TRBV24-1 to TRBJ2-3, with TRBD2 identical over 9 bases. Germline CDR1 KGHDR, CDR2 SFDVKD. J gave up 6 bases and V 4 bases, and 1 base lay outside the gene matches. The CDR3 runs 13 residues.

This clonotype was counted ten times or more. The chain is built from TRBV29-1 and TRBJ2-7, with 7 bases matching TRBD1. The CDR3 has 13 amino acids. Germline CDR1 and CDR2: SQVTM and ANQGSEA. The V segment lost 4 bases and the J segment 9 bases; nucleotides outside the gene matches: 12. The CDR3 protein is CSVAESGQTGQYF. CDR3 coding DNA: TGCAGCGTTGCGGAGTCGGGACAGACCGGGCAGTACTTC.

This clonotype was counted ten times or more. This rearrangement joins TRBV5-1 to TRBJ1-1; D unclear. CDR1 and CDR2 (germline): SGHRS, YFSETQ. The CDR3 sequence is 14 residues long. Trimming took off 1 base at V and 1 base at J, with 8 bases between the two ends. CDR3 sequence reads: CASSLSPANTEAFF. The CDR3 nucleotides read TGCGCCAGCAGCTTGTCTCCGGCGAACACTGAAGCTTTCTTT.

This chain joins TRBV7-9 and TRBJ2-1, with D uncertain. Germline V gene lookup returns CDR1 SEHNR and CDR2 FQNEAQ (reference sequence). CDR3 size: 15 residues. Trimming cost V 5 bases and J 6 bases, with 17 bases left between them. CDR3 region: CASSAEPRDSNEQFF. Written as DNA, the CDR3 is TGTGCCAGCAGCGCAGAGCCAAGAGATTCCAATGAGCAGTTCTTC. Drawing the rest from reference TRBV7-9 and TRBJ2-1, the complete variable domain is DTGVSQNPRHKITKRGQNVTFRCDPISEHNRLYWYRQTLGQGPEFLTYFQNEAQLEKSRLLSDRFSAERPKGSFSTLEIQRTEQGDSAMYLCASSAEPRDSNEQFFGPGTRLTVL.